These T cell receptor beta chains were read from a single sample in a study of CD8 T cells in ankylosing spondylitis. One entry per CDR3 protein, called by TCRdb with MiXCR from the 5' RACE reads. The sample shows about 250,000 distinct CDR3 sequences, about 10% of them seen only once. Sequenced: blood, either unsorted or a sorted T cell fraction (not recorded which). The receptors come from a male donor with ankylosing spondylitis or in good health (not recorded which). Both conserved end residues are part of each CDR3. A clone size is listed for some rows: how often the clone was seen (once, few, many), or a class if it is expanded.

j_call	v_call	clone_size	cdr3_aa
TRBJ2-2	TRBV29-1	many	CSVTGTSGAKNTGELFF
TRBJ1-3	TRBV18	-	CASGDGTLSGNTIYF
TRBJ2-2	TRBV11-2	many	CASSLVEGNTGELFF
TRBJ2-7	TRBV5-1	few	CASSRPSYEQYF
TRBJ2-7	TRBV12-3/TRBV12-4	many	CASSPSLGAGGSRSAYEQYF
TRBJ2-3	TRBV30	-	CAWSSPGHTDTQYF
TRBJ1-4	TRBV12-3/TRBV12-4	many	CASSPPGQREKLFF
TRBJ2-7	TRBV4-1	many	CASSQERPPREQYF
TRBJ2-4	TRBV5-4	few	CASSPGRQGANIQYF
TRBJ2-1	TRBV6-6	many	CASSYRQENEQFF
TRBJ2-7	TRBV27	many	CASSARRGSISYEQYF
TRBJ2-5	TRBV3-1	many	CASGQGPGETQYF
TRBJ1-1	TRBV7-9	many	CAISKGRANTEAFF
TRBJ1-4	TRBV7-2	few	CASSLMGAGEKLFF
TRBJ1-4	TRBV11-2	-	CASSPSGPNEKLFF
TRBJ2-2	TRBV12-3/TRBV12-4	many	CASSDFGGPGAGELFF
TRBJ2-1	TRBV6-6	many	CASNKEGQGEQFF
TRBJ2-3	TRBV7-9	-	CASSPGLSTDTQYF
TRBJ2-1	TRBV5-1	many	CASSPLAGSSSYNEQFF
TRBJ1-5	TRBV5-6	many	CASSLGIYSNQPQHF
TRBJ2-6	TRBV5-1	few	CASSLAGTVPSGANVLTF
TRBJ2-3	TRBV7-9	few	CASGTGHTDTQYF
TRBJ2-2	TRBV7-2	few	CASSSGLTDTGELFF
TRBJ2-1	TRBV30	-	CAWRTGGLYNEQFF
TRBJ2-6	TRBV19	few	CASSIVSTAGANVLTF
TRBJ1-1	TRBV5-1	many	CASSFSGAAGTEAFF
TRBJ1-2	TRBV5-1	-	CASSLASGQGYGYTF
TRBJ1-3	TRBV15	many	CATSRSTGASGNTIYF
TRBJ1-1	TRBV29-1	many	CSGGAGTMNTEAFF
TRBJ2-1	TRBV11-3	-	CASSLSGGFYNEQFF
TRBJ2-7	TRBV20-1	many	CSASPRTAYYEQYF
TRBJ1-1	TRBV7-2	few	CASTLRYGMNTEAFF
TRBJ1-2	TRBV4-1	once	CASSQAVASGAVYGYTF
TRBJ2-1	TRBV20-1	-	CSASLRGPTSYSEQFF
TRBJ2-5	TRBV10-2	few	CASGQITETQYF
TRBJ2-7	TRBV12-3/TRBV12-4	many	CASSFRAGGGYEQYF
TRBJ1-2	TRBV5-1	many	CASSLEGQGNYGYTF
TRBJ1-1	TRBV6-5	-	CASTDGPEAFF
TRBJ1-1	TRBV10-3	many	CAISDSLNTEAFF
TRBJ2-3	TRBV4-2	many	CASSPTLGGGHSSTDTQYF
TRBJ2-1	TRBV7-9	-	CASSPRLGRGNEQFF
TRBJ1-5	TRBV20-1	-	CSATTVKGNQPQHF